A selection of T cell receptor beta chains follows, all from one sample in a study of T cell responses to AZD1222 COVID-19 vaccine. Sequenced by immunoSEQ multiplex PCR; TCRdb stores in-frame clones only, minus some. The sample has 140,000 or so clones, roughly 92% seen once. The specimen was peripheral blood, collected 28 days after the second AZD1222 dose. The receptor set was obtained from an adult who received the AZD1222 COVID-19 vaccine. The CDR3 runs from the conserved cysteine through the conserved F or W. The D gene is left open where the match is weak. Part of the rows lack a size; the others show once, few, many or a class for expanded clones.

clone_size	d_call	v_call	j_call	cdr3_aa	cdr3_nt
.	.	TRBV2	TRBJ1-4	CASTPVVDEKLFF	TGTGCCAGCACCCCAGTAGTAGATGAAAAACTGTTTTTT
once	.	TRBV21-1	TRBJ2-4	CASSTNPAVAKNIQYF	TGTGCCAGCAGCACCAATCCAGCGGTAGCCAAAAACATTCAGTACTTC
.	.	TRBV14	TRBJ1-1	CASSQGQGFGTEAFF	TGTGCCAGCAGCCAGGGCCAAGGGTTCGGCACTGAAGCTTTCTTT
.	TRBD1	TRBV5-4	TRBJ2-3	CASSTPGGGSTDTQYF	TGTGCCAGCAGCACCCCAGGGGGCGGGAGCACAGATACGCAGTATTTT
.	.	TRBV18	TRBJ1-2	CASSPSSGTYGYTF	TGTGCCAGCTCACCATCATCCGGAACCTATGGCTACACCTTC
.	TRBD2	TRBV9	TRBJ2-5	CASSLRTSASETQYF	TGTGCCAGCAGCCTCCGGACTAGCGCGTCTGAGACCCAGTACTTC
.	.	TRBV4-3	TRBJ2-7	CASSQDHLRREQYF	TGCGCCAGCAGCCAAGACCATCTTCGGCGAGAGCAGTACTTC
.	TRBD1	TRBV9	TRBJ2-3	CASSVRGQVPDTQYF	TGTGCCAGCAGCGTAAGGGGGCAGGTTCCAGATACGCAGTATTTT
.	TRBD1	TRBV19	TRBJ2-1	CASSISGGWDEQFF	TGTGCCAGTAGTATTTCAGGGGGCTGGGATGAGCAGTTCTTC
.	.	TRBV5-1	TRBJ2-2	CASSITGNAGELFF	TGCGCCAGCAGTATAACAGGGAACGCCGGGGAGCTGTTTTTT
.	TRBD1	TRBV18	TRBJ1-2	CASSQSDRVGYTF	TGTGCCAGCTCACAATCGGACAGGGTTGGCTACACCTTC
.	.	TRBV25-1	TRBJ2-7	CASGGNSYEQYF	TGTGCCAGCGGGGGGAACTCCTACGAGCAGTACTTC
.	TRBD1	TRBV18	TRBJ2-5	CASSPVTGPRETQYF	TGTGCCAGCTCACCAGTGACAGGGCCTAGGGAGACCCAGTACTTC
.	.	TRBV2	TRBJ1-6	CASTPRGSPLHF	TGTGCCAGCACGCCTCGGGGTTCACCCCTCCACTTT
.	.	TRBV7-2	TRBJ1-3	CASSLSGLSGNTIYF	TGTGCCAGCAGCTTATCTGGGCTCTCTGGAAACACCATATATTTT